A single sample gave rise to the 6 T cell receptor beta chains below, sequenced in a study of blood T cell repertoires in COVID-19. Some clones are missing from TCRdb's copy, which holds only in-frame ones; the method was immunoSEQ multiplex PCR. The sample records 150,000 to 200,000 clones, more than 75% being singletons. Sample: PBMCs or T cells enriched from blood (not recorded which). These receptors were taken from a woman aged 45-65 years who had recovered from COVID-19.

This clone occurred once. The CDR3 spells CASSLTAVNQPQHF. CDR3 bases: TGTGCCAGCAGCTTAACAGCGGTCAATCAGCCCCAGCATTTT. The rearrangement uses TRBV7-6 and TRBJ1-5, with D unresolved. Germline V gives CDR1 SGHVS, CDR2 FNYEAQ. The V gene lost 2 bases and the J gene lost 3 bases, with 8 bases spanning the gap. This CDR3 contains 14 residues.

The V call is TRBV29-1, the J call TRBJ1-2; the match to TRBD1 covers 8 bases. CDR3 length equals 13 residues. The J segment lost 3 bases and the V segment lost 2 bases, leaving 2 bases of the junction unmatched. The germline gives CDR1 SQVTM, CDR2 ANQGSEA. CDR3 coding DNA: TGCAGCGTTGAATCGACAGGGGACTATGGCTACACCTTC. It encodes CSVESTGDYGYTF.

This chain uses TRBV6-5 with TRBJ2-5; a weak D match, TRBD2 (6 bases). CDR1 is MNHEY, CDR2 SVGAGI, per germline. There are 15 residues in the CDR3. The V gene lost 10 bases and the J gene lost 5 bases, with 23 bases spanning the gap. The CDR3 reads CAISRGSGTGETQYF. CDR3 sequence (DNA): TGTGCCATCTCTCGGGGGAGTGGCACCGGGGAGACCCAGTACTTC.

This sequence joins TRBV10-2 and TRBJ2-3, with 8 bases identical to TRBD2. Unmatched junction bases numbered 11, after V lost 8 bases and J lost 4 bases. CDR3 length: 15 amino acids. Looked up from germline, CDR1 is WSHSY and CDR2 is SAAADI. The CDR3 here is CASAAGASGADTQYF. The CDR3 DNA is TGCGCCAGCGCAGCGGGAGCCAGCGGGGCAGATACGCAGTATTTT.

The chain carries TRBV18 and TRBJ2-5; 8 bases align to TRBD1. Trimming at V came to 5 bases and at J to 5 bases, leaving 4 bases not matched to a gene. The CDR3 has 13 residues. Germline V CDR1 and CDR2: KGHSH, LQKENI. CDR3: CASSTGGKETQYF. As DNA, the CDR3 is TGTGCCAGCTCAACAGGGGGAAAGGAGACCCAGTACTTC.

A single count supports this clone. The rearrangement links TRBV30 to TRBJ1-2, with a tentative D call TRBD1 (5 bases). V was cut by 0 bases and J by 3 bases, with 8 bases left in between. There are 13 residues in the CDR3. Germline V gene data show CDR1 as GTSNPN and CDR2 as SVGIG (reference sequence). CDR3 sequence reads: CAWSVWGDYGYTF. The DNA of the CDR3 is TGTGCCTGGAGTGTTTGGGGCGACTATGGCTACACCTTC. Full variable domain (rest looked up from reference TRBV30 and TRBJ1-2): SQTIHQWPATLVQPVGSPLSLECTVEGTSNPNLYWYRQAAGRGLQLLFYSVGIGQISSEVPQNLSASRPQDRQFILSSKKLLLSDSGFYLCAWSVWGDYGYTFGSGTRLTVV.